The sequence of this T cell receptor beta chain was determined in a study of blood T cell repertoires in COVID-19. Clones were read by immunoSEQ multiplex PCR, and TCRdb kept only the in-frame ones, dropping some. The data show 220,000 or so clones, with more than 85% seen just once and 10% to 13% held by the top ten. The receptor was isolated from a woman in her forties or fifties with COVID-19, enrolled during active disease. Sequences were obtained from peripheral blood.

The CDR3 sequence: CASSWASGGANTGELFF. DNA of the CDR3: TGTGCCAGCAGCTGGGCTAGCGGGGGGGCGAACACCGGGGAGCTGTTTTTT. The J gene is TRBJ2-2, the V gene TRBV7-8; 12 positions match TRBD2. Germline V gene sequence: CDR1 SGHVS, CDR2 FQNEAQ. This CDR3 region has 17 residues. V dropped 4 bases and J dropped 0; count of bases not matched to a gene: 3. The full variable domain, with the rest looked up from reference TRBV7-8 and TRBJ2-2, is GAGVSQSPRYKVAKRGQDVALRCDPISGHVSLFWYQQALGQGPEFLTYFQNEAQLDKSGLPSDRFFAERPEGSVSTLKIQRTQQEDSAVYLCASSWASGGANTGELFFGEGSRLTVL.